These 9 T cell receptor beta chains share one sample of origin, sequenced in a study of T cells after yellow fever vaccination. TCRdb reprocessed the 5' RACE reads with MiXCR, giving one entry per CDR3 protein. The repertoire holds about 170,000 distinct CDR3 sequences, approximately 10% seen once, with just over 35% in the top ten. The starting material was CD8+ T cells sorted from PBMCs, obtained 15 days after the yellow fever booster vaccination. Receptors originate from a young man who received the YFV17D yellow fever vaccine.

The chain has TRBV6-5 and TRBJ2-2; TRBD2 might be the D (5 bases). The CDR3 runs to 14 residues. Germline lookup yields CDR1 MNHEY and CDR2 SVGAGI. V gave up 3 bases and J gave up 1 base, with 6 bases separating them. CDR3 sequence reads: CASSYRGNTGELFF. CDR3 sequence (DNA): TGTGCCAGCAGTTATCGGGGGAACACCGGGGAGCTGTTTTTT.

This chain links TRBV12-3 or TRBV12-4 with TRBJ2-3; the D gene is possibly TRBD2 (5 bases). Trimming stripped 2 bases from V and 0 bases from J, with 12 bases between. The CDR3 runs to 16 residues. CDR3 region: CASSLRGFLSTDTQYF. The CDR3 DNA sequence: TGTGCCAGCAGTTTACGCGGGTTTCTTAGCACAGATACGCAGTATTTT.

The chain uses TRBV9 and TRBJ2-1, with D perhaps matching TRBD1 (7 bases). Trimming removed 6 bases from V and 8 bases from J, with 27 bases in between. Per germline, CDR1 SGDLS and CDR2 YYNGEE. The CDR3 length is 17 residues. The DNA for the CDR3 is TGTGCCAGCAACACCAGGGGGGACCCCCCAGAGTTGTATGAGCAGTTCTTC. Translated, it gives CASNTRGDPPELYEQFF.

The chain recombines TRBV27 with TRBJ1-5; tentatively, D is TRBD1 (6 bases). The CDR3 has 14 residues. The V end lost 4 bases, the J end lost 3 bases, and 10 bases lay between the germline ends. Germline V gene lookup returns CDR1 MNHEY and CDR2 SMNVEV (reference sequence). The CDR3 spells CASSSGQYNQPQHF. For the CDR3, the DNA is TGTGCCAGCAGTTCTGGACAGTACAATCAGCCCCAGCATTTT.

Only a few counts were recorded for this clonotype. V is TRBV6-2 or TRBV6-3 and J is TRBJ2-7, with D perhaps TRBD1 (6 bases). The ends were cut back, 5 bases at V and 3 bases at J, with 8 bases in the middle. CDR3 length equals 12 residues. Germline V lookup: CDR1 MNHEY, CDR2 SVGEGT. The CDR3 is CASSRDIYEQYV. The CDR3 DNA follows: TGTGCCAGCAGTCGGGACATCTACGAGCAGTACGTC.

Many counts were recorded for this clonotype. This sequence joins TRBV11-2 and TRBJ2-2; 11 bases align to TRBD1. Per germline, CDR1 SGHAT and CDR2 FQNNGV. V lost 1 base, J lost 7 bases, and 8 bases stayed unmatched. This CDR3 is built from 17 residues. The chain's CDR3 is CASSLGDGQGAGGELFF. The CDR3 DNA reads TGTGCCAGCAGCTTAGGGGATGGACAGGGGGCCGGCGGGGAGCTGTTTTTT.

This sequence joins TRBV19 and TRBJ1-1; 7 bases align to TRBD1. Germline V gene sequence: CDR1 LNHDA, CDR2 SQIVND (reference sequence). This CDR3 spans 13 amino acids. J was trimmed by 1 base and V by 8 bases; bases with no gene match: 4. CDR3 residues: CASWGTANTEAFF. The CDR3 nucleotides read TGTGCCAGTTGGGGGACAGCGAACACTGAAGCTTTCTTT.

This clonotype was seen only a few times. CDR3 sequence reads: CASSLRWNEQFF. In DNA, the CDR3 is TGTGCCAGCAGTTTAAGGTGGAATGAGCAGTTCTTC. The chain combines TRBV28 with TRBJ2-1; D remains unclear. The CDR3 has 12 residues. The germline V gene encodes CDR1 MDHEN and CDR2 SYDVKM. V was pared by 2 bases and J by 7 bases, with 6 bases between.

The chain has TRBV4-3 and TRBJ2-7; D is unresolved. The CDR3 runs to 16 residues. CDR1 LGHNA and CDR2 YSLEER come from the germline V gene. V lost 0 bases and J 0 bases, leaving 12 bases between the germline ends. In DNA form, the CDR3 reads TGCGCCAGCAGCCAAGATGTTGGGTGGGGCTCCTACGAGCAGTACTTC. Protein sequence: CASSQDVGWGSYEQYF.